This passage covers 13 T cell receptor beta chains from one sample sequenced in a study of radiotherapy plus CTLA-4 blockade in lung cancer (dated 2018 in TCRdb). Receptors were amplified or captured by the immunoSEQ multiplex PCR assay. TCRdb mirrors the immuneACCESS table, restricted to in-frame sequences. Some clones are absent from its copies; in checked studies, under half trace to an unresolved V gene, and the reason for the others is unknown. Across this sample there are around 49,000 clones, with about 88% seen only once. 28% of the sample rests with the top ten. The sequenced sample was peripheral blood, obtained from a patient treated with radiotherapy plus ipilimumab. The receptors come from a human donor with non-small cell lung cancer whose response to radiotherapy plus ipilimumab could not be evaluated.

CDR3 nucleotide sequence: TGTGCAAGCCATCGCTTAGAGATTCTAGCGGGAGTTCGTGGCACCGGGGAGCTGTTTTTT. Translating it yields CASHRLEILAGVRGTGELFF. The chain joins TRBV12-2 to TRBJ2-2; no check of the table's D call, TRBD2, against the DNA was made. TRBV12-2 is a pseudogene segment. The CDR3 runs to 20 residues.

The rearrangement links TRBV7-9 to TRBJ1-5; the match to TRBD1 covers 9 bases. Trimming removed 5 bases from V and 3 bases from J; junction bases left unmatched: 5. This CDR3 is 15 amino acids long. Germline loops: CDR1 SEHNR, CDR2 FQNEAQ (reference sequence). Here the CDR3 reads CASSPGQGYNQPQHF. Written as DNA, the CDR3 is TGTGCCAGCAGCCCGGGACAGGGCTACAATCAGCCCCAGCATTTT.

J is TRBJ2-7 and V is TRBV4-2, with 7 bases fitting TRBD2. The CDR3 extends over 19 amino acids. Losses at the gene ends were 1 base for V and 6 bases for J; bases not matched to a gene: 21. CDR1 is LGHNA and CDR2 is YNFKEQ in the germline V gene. The CDR3 loop reads CASSQALGFSGSYVFEQYF. The CDR3 nucleotides read TGTGCCAGCAGCCAAGCCTTGGGTTTTAGCGGGTCCTACGTGTTCGAGCAGTACTTC.

The chain has TRBV30 and TRBJ1-1; D gene unclear. V was pared by 0 bases and J by 6 bases, with 5 bases between. The CDR3 is 11 residues long. The V gene's germline CDR1 is GTSNPN and CDR2 SVGIG (reference sequence). CDR3 coding DNA: TGTGCCTGGAGTGTACTATCTGAAGCTTTCTTT. Its protein is CAWSVLSEAFF.

This rearrangement joins TRBV13 to TRBJ2-1; 10 bases are a match to TRBD2. Trimming cost V 2 bases and J 3 bases; bases outside gene matches: 4. Germline V gene data show CDR1 as PRHDT and CDR2 as FYEKMQ (reference sequence). The CDR3 runs to 16 residues. The CDR3 DNA is TGTGCCAGCAGCTTAATCTGGACTAGCGGCTACAATGAGCAGTTCTTC. Its protein product is CASSLIWTSGYNEQFF. Supplemented by reference TRBV13 and TRBJ2-1, the full variable domain reads AAGVIQSPRHLIKEKRETATLKCYPIPRHDTVYWYQQGPGQDPQFLISFYEKMQSDKGSIPDRFSAQQFSDYHSELNMSSLELGDSALYFCASSLIWTSGYNEQFFGPGTRLTVL.

The V call is TRBV4-2, the J call TRBJ1-1; no definite D call. The length of the CDR3 is 18 residues. Trimming removed 0 bases from V and 4 bases from J, with 21 bases in between. Germline CDR1 is LGHNA and CDR2 is YNFKEQ. In nucleotides, the CDR3 is TGTGCCAGCAGCCAAGATATGTTTGAGGGTAGATTGGGCACTGAAGCTTTCTTT. It yields the protein CASSQDMFEGRLGTEAFF.

The chain has TRBV19 and TRBJ1-1; D may be TRBD1 (5 bases). CDR1 is LNHDA and CDR2 is SQIVND in the germline V gene (reference sequence). The CDR3 loop spans 17 amino acids. Trimming stripped 7 bases from V and 2 bases from J, with 23 bases between. The CDR3 protein is CASTPFGGELGNTEAFF. The CDR3 region has the DNA TGTGCCAGTACCCCCTTCGGGGGAGAATTGGGAAACACTGAAGCTTTCTTT. The full variable domain, completed using reference TRBV19 and TRBJ1-1, is DGGITQSPKYLFRKEGQNVTLSCEQNLNHDAMYWYRQDPGQGLRLIYYSQIVNDFQKGDIAEGYSVSREKKESFPLTVTSAQKNPTAFYLCASTPFGGELGNTEAFFGQGTRLTVV.

This sequence joins TRBV6-5 and TRBJ1-5, with D possibly TRBD1 on 6 matching bases. The CDR3 length is 13 residues. Germline V gene sequence: CDR1 MNHEY, CDR2 SVGAGI. V was cut by 6 bases and J by 9 bases, with 15 bases left in between. The CDR3 DNA reads TGTGCCAGCAGCTCCGGGACATCGGGGCCCCAGCATTTT. It codes for CASSSGTSGPQHF.

The CDR3 loop reads CASSLGAFRGLGQPQHF. DNA for the CDR3: TGTGCCAGCAGCTTAGGAGCGTTCAGGGGGCTTGGACAGCCCCAGCATTTT. The chain uses TRBV7-6 and TRBJ1-5, with TRBD1 matching over 8 bases. This CDR3 comprises 17 residues. Trimming at V came to 1 base and at J to 7 bases, leaving 12 bases not matched to a gene. Germline V gives CDR1 SGHVS, CDR2 FNYEAQ.

This chain links TRBV18 with TRBJ2-2; TRBD1 agrees at 10 bases. V dropped 0 bases and J dropped 2; count of bases not matched to a gene: 6. CDR3 size: 18 residues. Germline loops: CDR1 KGHSH, CDR2 LQKENI. CDR3: CASSPPTGTGANTGELFF. As DNA, the CDR3 is TGTGCCAGCTCACCACCGACTGGGACAGGGGCAAACACCGGGGAGCTGTTTTTT.

J is TRBJ2-1 and V is TRBV7-6, with D perhaps TRBD1 (6 bases). The CDR3 covers 13 residues. CDR1 is SGHVS and CDR2 is FNYEAQ in the germline V gene. V lost 4 bases and J lost 8, with 12 bases in between. The CDR3 spells CASSSDSFYEQFF. CDR3 sequence (DNA): TGTGCCAGCAGCTCGGACAGTTTCTATGAGCAGTTCTTC.

This chain joins TRBV29-1 and TRBJ2-5, with D possibly being TRBD1 (6 bases). CDR1 SQVTM and CDR2 ANQGSEA come from the germline V gene. The germline V and J ends were trimmed by 7 bases and 5 bases, with 17 bases remaining between them. CDR3 length: 13 residues. The CDR3 protein is CSAQKGGVETQYF. The CDR3, as DNA: TGCAGCGCCCAGAAAGGGGGAGTCGAGACCCAGTACTTC.

V gene TRBV11-2 combines with J gene TRBJ2-3; a possible D gene is TRBD2 (6 bases). Germline CDR1 is SGHAT and CDR2 is FQNNGV. The V gene lost 3 bases and the J gene lost 1 base, with 8 bases spanning the gap. This CDR3 contains 14 residues. CDR3 sequence reads: CASSLGGGTDTQYF. The CDR3 coding sequence is TGTGCCAGCAGCTTGGGGGGAGGCACAGATACGCAGTATTTT. Supplemented by reference TRBV11-2 and TRBJ2-3, the full variable domain reads EAGVAQSPRYKIIEKRQSVAFWCNPISGHATLYWYQQILGQGPKLLIQFQNNGVVDDSQLPKDRFSAERLKGVDSTLKIQPAKLEDSAVYLCASSLGGGTDTQYFGPGTRLTVL.